These 2 T cell receptor beta chains were sequenced from one sample in a study of T cells in tuberculosis. Libraries were prepared by immunoSEQ multiplex PCR; TCRdb keeps only in-frame clonotypes and omits some of them. The sample includes 30,000 to 40,000 clones, around 97% of them seen just once. Sequencing was carried out using PBMCs. The receptors derive from a donor aged 10-30 years with latent tuberculosis or without tuberculosis infection.

This clone has a single count. The V call is TRBV19, the J call TRBJ1-2; no clear D. V was trimmed by 4 bases and J by 5 bases, leaving 17 bases between them. Germline V lookup: CDR1 LNHDA, CDR2 SQIVND (reference sequence). This CDR3 has 15 residues. This chain's CDR3 is CASSTFDPRRYGYTF. CDR3 in DNA: TGTGCCAGTAGTACCTTTGATCCCAGGAGGTATGGCTACACCTTC.

V is TRBV6-5 and J is TRBJ2-1, with 10 bases that match TRBD2. The germline CDR1 and CDR2 sequences are MNHEY and SVGAGI. The CDR3 has 14 amino acids. V shed 4 bases, J shed 7 bases, and the junction held 4 bases outside the gene matches. DNA of the CDR3: TGTGCCAGCAGTTTAGCGGGAGGTGGGAATGAGCAGTTCTTC. Protein sequence: CASSLAGGGNEQFF.